Listed below are T cell receptor beta chains from one sample, sequenced in a study of glioma-infiltrating T cells after dendritic cell vaccination. Produced via immunoSEQ multiplex PCR; TCRdb's table is partial and in-frame only. The data show 75,000 to 100,000 clones, 79% seen once. This material consisted of blood, taken before dendritic cell vaccination. Every receptor here comes from a human donor with glioblastoma. Both conserved end residues are part of each CDR3. The order of the fields is CDR3 protein, CDR3 DNA, J gene, V gene, D gene, clone size. A D gene is named only where the DNA matches it firmly. Clone size is given for some rows only: seen once, a few or many times, or a class if the clone is expanded.

CDR3: CASSFLFDFNYGYTF
DNA: TGTGCCAGCAGCTTCCTCTTCGATTTTAACTATGGTTACACCTTC
J: TRBJ1-2
V: TRBV7-2
D: NA
size: NA

CDR3: CAWSTGTSSNEQFF
DNA: TGTGCCTGGAGTACCGGGACTAGCAGCAATGAGCAGTTCTTC
J: TRBJ2-1
V: TRBV30
D: TRBD2
size: NA

CDR3: CASSTGTANYGYTF
DNA: TGCGCCAGCAGCACCGGGACAGCAAACTATGGCTACACCTTC
J: TRBJ1-2
V: TRBV5-1
D: TRBD1
size: NA

CDR3: CASSWEQGRETQYF
DNA: TGTGCCAGCAGCTGGGAACAGGGGCGAGAGACCCAGTACTTC
J: TRBJ2-5
V: TRBV5-6
D: TRBD1
size: NA

CDR3: CASSLFGTDTQYF
DNA: TGTGCCAGCAGTTTATTCGGCACAGATACGCAGTATTTT
J: TRBJ2-3
V: TRBV28
D: NA
size: NA

CDR3: CAISEPRSGTGGGSPLHF
DNA: TGTGCCATCAGTGAGCCTCGATCCGGGACAGGGGGCGGTTCACCCCTCCACTTT
J: TRBJ1-6
V: TRBV10-3
D: TRBD1
size: NA

CDR3: CASSGGNTDTQYF
DNA: TGTGCCAGCAGCGGGGGGAACACAGATACGCAGTATTTT
J: TRBJ2-3
V: TRBV2
D: TRBD2
size: NA

CDR3: CASSDVSGFIGELFF
DNA: TGTGCCAGCAGTGATGTTAGCGGGTTTATAGGGGAGCTGTTTTTT
J: TRBJ2-2
V: TRBV2
D: TRBD2
size: NA

CDR3: CASSLALGGELFF
DNA: TGCGCCAGCAGCCTAGCGCTGGGCGGGGAGCTGTTTTTT
J: TRBJ2-2
V: TRBV10-2
D: NA
size: NA

CDR3: CASSFGLAGKGSSYEQYF
DNA: TGTGCCAGCAGTTTTGGGCTAGCGGGAAAGGGGAGCTCCTACGAGCAGTACTTC
J: TRBJ2-7
V: TRBV27
D: TRBD2
size: NA

CDR3: CASSIEASGTGETQYF
DNA: TGCGCCAGCAGTATTGAGGCTAGCGGGACTGGGGAGACCCAGTACTTC
J: TRBJ2-5
V: TRBV5-1
D: TRBD2
size: NA

CDR3: CASSNAGENYEQYF
DNA: TGTGCCAGTAGTAACGCGGGAGAGAACTACGAGCAGTACTTC
J: TRBJ2-7
V: TRBV19
D: TRBD2
size: once

CDR3: CASSLRGGSTDTQYF
DNA: TGTGCCAGTAGTCTTCGGGGGGGATCGACAGATACGCAGTATTTT
J: TRBJ2-3
V: TRBV19
D: TRBD2
size: NA

CDR3: CASSDGRGNEKLFF
DNA: TGCGCCAGCAGCGACGGCAGGGGGAATGAAAAACTGTTTTTT
J: TRBJ1-4
V: TRBV5-1
D: TRBD1
size: NA

CDR3: CASSRTSGGYTDTQYF
DNA: TGTGCCAGCAGCCGTACTAGCGGGGGTTACACAGATACGCAGTATTTT
J: TRBJ2-3
V: TRBV7-9
D: TRBD2
size: NA

CDR3: CASSVQPLRREGRETQYF
DNA: TGTGCCAGCAGCGTACAGCCCCTCCGGCGGGAGGGCCGAGAGACCCAGTACTTC
J: TRBJ2-5
V: TRBV9
D: TRBD2
size: NA

CDR3: CASSPGTVNEKLFF
DNA: TGCGCCAGCAGCCCCGGGACTGTTAATGAAAAACTGTTTTTT
J: TRBJ1-4
V: TRBV5-1
D: NA
size: NA

CDR3: CASSWNPGATAIISF
DNA: TGCGCCAGCAGCTGGAACCCAGGGGCTACCGCTATAATCTCTTTT
J: TRBJ1-6
V: TRBV5-1
D: NA
size: NA

CDR3: CSVVITGQETQYF
DNA: TGCAGCGTTGTTATAACGGGCCAAGAGACCCAGTACTTC
J: TRBJ2-5
V: TRBV29-1
D: NA
size: NA

CDR3: CATSRGPAGSSYNEQFF
DNA: TGTGCCACCAGCAGAGGTCCCGCGGGGAGCTCCTACAATGAGCAGTTCTTC
J: TRBJ2-1
V: TRBV15
D: NA
size: NA

CDR3: CASSFWVQNTDTQYF
DNA: TGTGCCAGCAGCTTTTGGGTACAGAACACAGATACGCAGTATTTT
J: TRBJ2-3
V: TRBV7-9
D: NA
size: NA

CDR3: CASSPQRGLNTGELFF
DNA: TGCGCCAGCAGTCCCCAGCGGGGGCTTAACACCGGGGAGCTGTTTTTT
J: TRBJ2-2
V: TRBV5-1
D: TRBD2
size: NA

CDR3: CASSHSPGQPTYEQYF
DNA: TGCGCCAGCAGTCATTCCCCGGGACAGCCTACCTACGAGCAGTACTTC
J: TRBJ2-7
V: TRBV23-1
D: TRBD1
size: NA

CDR3: CASSPTSEGEQYF
DNA: TGTGCCAGCTCACCGACTAGCGAAGGGGAGCAGTACTTC
J: TRBJ2-7
V: TRBV18
D: TRBD2
size: NA

CDR3: CASSYAEPQPPNYGYTF
DNA: TGCGCCAGCAGCTACGCCGAGCCTCAACCCCCAAACTATGGCTACACCTTC
J: TRBJ1-2
V: TRBV4-1
D: NA
size: NA

CDR3: CASSSQGPSGNTIYF
DNA: TGCGCCAGCAGCTCCCAGGGCCCCTCTGGAAACACCATATATTTT
J: TRBJ1-3
V: TRBV5-1
D: NA
size: NA

CDR3: CASSLSSGGPSYEQYF
DNA: TGCGCCAGCAGCCTGTCTAGCGGGGGGCCCTCCTACGAGCAGTACTTC
J: TRBJ2-7
V: TRBV5-1
D: TRBD2
size: NA

CDR3: CASSPPLPGQGSYEQYF
DNA: TGTGCCAGCAGTCCTCCCTTACCGGGACAGGGTTCCTACGAGCAGTACTTC
J: TRBJ2-7
V: TRBV28
D: TRBD1
size: NA

CDR3: CASSSGLAGDEQYF
DNA: TGTGCCAGCAGCTCCGGACTAGCGGGAGACGAGCAGTACTTC
J: TRBJ2-7
V: TRBV13
D: TRBD2
size: NA

CDR3: CASSLPQDNNEQFF
DNA: TGTGCCAGCAGTCTTCCCCAGGATAACAATGAGCAGTTCTTC
J: TRBJ2-1
V: TRBV6-5
D: NA
size: few

CDR3: CASKPGSSYNEQFF
DNA: TGCGCCAGCAAACCAGGTAGCTCCTACAATGAGCAGTTCTTC
J: TRBJ2-1
V: TRBV5-1
D: NA
size: NA

CDR3: CASSLGPGLKETQYF
DNA: TGTGCCAGCAGCTTAGGTCCAGGGCTTAAAGAGACCCAGTACTTC
J: TRBJ2-5
V: TRBV11-2
D: NA
size: NA

CDR3: CASSPLGQSYSYEQYF
DNA: TGTGCCAGTAGTCCCCTGGGACAGTCATACTCCTACGAGCAGTACTTC
J: TRBJ2-7
V: TRBV19
D: TRBD1
size: NA

CDR3: CASSHLQGADYGYTF
DNA: TGTGCCAGCTCACACCTACAGGGGGCGGACTATGGCTACACCTTC
J: TRBJ1-2
V: TRBV18
D: TRBD1
size: NA

CDR3: CASSLVGTSGRTGTQYF
DNA: TGTGCCAGCAGCTTGGTGGGGACTAGCGGGAGGACAGGGACGCAGTATTTT
J: TRBJ2-3
V: TRBV7-8
D: TRBD2
size: NA

CDR3: CASSGTGTSGYNEQFF
DNA: TGTGCCAGCAGCGGGACTGGGACTAGCGGATACAATGAGCAGTTCTTC
J: TRBJ2-1
V: TRBV13
D: TRBD2
size: NA

CDR3: CSVEALETQYF
DNA: TGCAGCGTTGAAGCTCTAGAGACCCAGTACTTC
J: TRBJ2-5
V: TRBV29-1
D: NA
size: NA

CDR3: CASSLVSGTTEAFF
DNA: TGTGCCAGCAGCTTAGTGTCGGGTACCACTGAAGCTTTCTTT
J: TRBJ1-1
V: TRBV7-2
D: NA
size: few

CDR3: CASSSGTGWDTQYF
DNA: TGTGCCAGCAGCTCCGGGACAGGGTGGGATACGCAGTATTTT
J: TRBJ2-3
V: TRBV6-5
D: TRBD1
size: NA

CDR3: CASSQDPGAGVNTGELFF
DNA: TGCGCCAGCAGCCAAGATCCGGGAGCGGGAGTAAACACCGGGGAGCTGTTTTTT
J: TRBJ2-2
V: TRBV4-1
D: TRBD2
size: NA

CDR3: CASSVALGANTEAFF
DNA: TGTGCCAGCAGTGTGGCCTTGGGGGCGAACACTGAAGCTTTCTTT
J: TRBJ1-1
V: TRBV6-1
D: NA
size: once

CDR3: CAIGLAGARDTQYF
DNA: TGTGCCATCGGACTAGCGGGGGCGAGGGATACGCAGTATTTT
J: TRBJ2-3
V: TRBV10-3
D: TRBD2
size: NA

CDR3: CASSIQGAGETQYF
DNA: TGTGCCAGCAGCATCCAGGGGGCGGGGGAGACCCAGTACTTC
J: TRBJ2-5
V: TRBV9
D: TRBD1
size: NA

CDR3: CASSRGQLNYEQYF
DNA: TGTGCCAGCAGCAGGGGACAGTTGAACTACGAGCAGTACTTC
J: TRBJ2-7
V: TRBV9
D: TRBD1
size: NA

CDR3: CASSDSTRADTQYF
DNA: TGCGCCAGCAGTGACTCGACGAGGGCAGATACGCAGTATTTT
J: TRBJ2-3
V: TRBV10-1
D: NA
size: few